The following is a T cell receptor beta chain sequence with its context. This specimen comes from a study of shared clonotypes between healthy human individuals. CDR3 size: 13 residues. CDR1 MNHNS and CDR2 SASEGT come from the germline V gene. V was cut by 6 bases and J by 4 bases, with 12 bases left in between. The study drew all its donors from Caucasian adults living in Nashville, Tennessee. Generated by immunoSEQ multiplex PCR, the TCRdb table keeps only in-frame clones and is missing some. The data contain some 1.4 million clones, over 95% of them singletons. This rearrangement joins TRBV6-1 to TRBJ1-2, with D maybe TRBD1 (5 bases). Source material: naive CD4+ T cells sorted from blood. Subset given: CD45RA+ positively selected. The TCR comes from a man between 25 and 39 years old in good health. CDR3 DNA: TGTGCCAGCAGGGCGGGGGGTTCCTATGGCTACACCTTC. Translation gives CASRAGGSYGYTF.